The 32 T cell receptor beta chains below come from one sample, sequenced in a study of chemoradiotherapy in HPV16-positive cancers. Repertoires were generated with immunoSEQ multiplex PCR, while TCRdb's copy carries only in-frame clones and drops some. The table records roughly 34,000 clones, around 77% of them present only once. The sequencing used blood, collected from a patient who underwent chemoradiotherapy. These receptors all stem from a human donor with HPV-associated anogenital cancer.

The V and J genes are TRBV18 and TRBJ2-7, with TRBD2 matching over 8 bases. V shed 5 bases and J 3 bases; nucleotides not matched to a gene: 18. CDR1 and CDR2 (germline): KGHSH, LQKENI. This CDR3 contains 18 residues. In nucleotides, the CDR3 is TGTGCCAGCTCAGACCTCGCTCCGTCGGCGGGGGGACTCTACGAGCAGTACTTC. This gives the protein CASSDLAPSAGGLYEQYF.

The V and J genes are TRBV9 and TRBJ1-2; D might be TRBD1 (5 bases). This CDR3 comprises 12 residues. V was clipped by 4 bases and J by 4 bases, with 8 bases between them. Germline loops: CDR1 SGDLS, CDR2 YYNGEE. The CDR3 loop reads CASSLDSYGYTF. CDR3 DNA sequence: TGTGCCAGCAGCCTCGACAGCTATGGCTACACCTTC.

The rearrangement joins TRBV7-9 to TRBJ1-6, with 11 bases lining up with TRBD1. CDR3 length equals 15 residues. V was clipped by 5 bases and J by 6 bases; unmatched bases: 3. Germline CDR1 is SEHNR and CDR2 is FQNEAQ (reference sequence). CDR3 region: CASSPDRGPNSPLHF. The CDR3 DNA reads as TGTGCCAGCAGCCCGGACAGGGGGCCTAATTCACCCCTCCACTTT.

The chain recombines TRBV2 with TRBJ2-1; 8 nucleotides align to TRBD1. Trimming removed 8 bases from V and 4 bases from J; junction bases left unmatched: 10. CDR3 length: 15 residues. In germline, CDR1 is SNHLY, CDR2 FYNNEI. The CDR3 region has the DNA TGTGCCAGCCGCTGGACAGGGAATTTTTACAATGAGCAGTTCTTC. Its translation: CASRWTGNFYNEQFF.

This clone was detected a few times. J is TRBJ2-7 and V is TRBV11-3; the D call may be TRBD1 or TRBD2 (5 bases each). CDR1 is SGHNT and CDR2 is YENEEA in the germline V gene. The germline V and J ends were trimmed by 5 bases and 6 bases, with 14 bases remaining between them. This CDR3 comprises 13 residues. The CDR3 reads CASSLGQGREQYF. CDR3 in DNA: TGTGCCAGCAGCCTAGGGCAGGGACGCGAGCAGTACTTC.

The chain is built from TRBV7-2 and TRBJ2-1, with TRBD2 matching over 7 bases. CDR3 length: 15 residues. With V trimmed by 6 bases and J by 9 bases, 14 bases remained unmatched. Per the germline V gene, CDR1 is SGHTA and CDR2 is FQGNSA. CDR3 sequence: CASRPTGLPSSEQFF. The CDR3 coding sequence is TGTGCCAGCAGACCTACGGGACTACCTTCGAGTGAGCAGTTCTTC.

CDR3 in amino acids: CASSQAGTVTDTQYF. In DNA, the CDR3 is TGTGCCAGCAGCCAAGCCGGGACGGTGACAGATACGCAGTATTTT. The rearrangement joins TRBV4-2 to TRBJ2-3; the D gene could be TRBD1 or TRBD2 (5 bases each). In germline, CDR1 is LGHNA, CDR2 YNFKEQ. There are 15 residues in the CDR3. V lost 1 base and J lost 3, with 11 bases in between.

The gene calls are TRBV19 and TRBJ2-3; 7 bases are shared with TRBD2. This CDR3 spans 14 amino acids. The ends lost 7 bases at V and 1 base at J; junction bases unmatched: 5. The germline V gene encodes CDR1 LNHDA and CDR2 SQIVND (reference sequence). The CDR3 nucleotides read TGTGCCAGTACCCCCCTAGCGGGCACAGATACGCAGTATTTT. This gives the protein CASTPLAGTDTQYF.

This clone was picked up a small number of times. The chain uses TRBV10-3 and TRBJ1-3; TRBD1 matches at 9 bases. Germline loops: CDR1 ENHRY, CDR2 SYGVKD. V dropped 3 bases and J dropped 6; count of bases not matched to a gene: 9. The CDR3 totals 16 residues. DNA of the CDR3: TGTGCCATCAGTGACCCGGGACAGGGAAAGCCAAACACCATATATTTT. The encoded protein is CAISDPGQGKPNTIYF.

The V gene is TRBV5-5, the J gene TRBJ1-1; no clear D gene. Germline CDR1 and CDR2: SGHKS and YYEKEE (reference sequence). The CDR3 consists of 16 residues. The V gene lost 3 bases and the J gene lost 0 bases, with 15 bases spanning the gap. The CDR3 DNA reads TGTGCCAGCAGCTCGCCTAAGGGTGTCATGAACACTGAAGCTTTCTTT. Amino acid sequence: CASSSPKGVMNTEAFF.

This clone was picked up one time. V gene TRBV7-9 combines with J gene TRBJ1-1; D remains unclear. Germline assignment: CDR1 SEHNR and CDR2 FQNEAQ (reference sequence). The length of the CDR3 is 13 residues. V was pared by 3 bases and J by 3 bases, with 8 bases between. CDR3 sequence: CASSLLRDTEAFF. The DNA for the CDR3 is TGTGCCAGCAGCTTGCTGCGGGACACTGAAGCTTTCTTT.

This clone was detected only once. The CDR3: CASSEGQTFTYEQYF. The CDR3 bases are TGTGCCAGCAGTGAAGGCCAGACATTTACCTACGAGCAGTACTTC. The chain carries TRBV2 and TRBJ2-7; no definite D call. V was shortened by 1 base and J by 2 bases, with 12 bases between the two germline ends. Germline CDR1 SNHLY, CDR2 FYNNEI. The CDR3 covers 15 residues.

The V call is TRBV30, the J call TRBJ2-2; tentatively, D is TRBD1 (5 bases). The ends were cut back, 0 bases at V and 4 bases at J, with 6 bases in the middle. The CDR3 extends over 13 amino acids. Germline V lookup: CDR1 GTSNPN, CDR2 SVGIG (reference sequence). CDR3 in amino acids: CAWSVRATGELFF. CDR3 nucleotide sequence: TGTGCCTGGAGTGTCAGGGCCACCGGGGAGCTGTTTTTT.

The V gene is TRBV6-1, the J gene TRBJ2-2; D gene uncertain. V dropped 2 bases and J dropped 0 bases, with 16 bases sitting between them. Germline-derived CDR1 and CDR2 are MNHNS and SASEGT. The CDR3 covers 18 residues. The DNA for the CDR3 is TGTGCCAGCAGTGAAATCCCGGCCGGCACAGCGAACACCGGGGAGCTGTTTTTT. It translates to CASSEIPAGTANTGELFF.

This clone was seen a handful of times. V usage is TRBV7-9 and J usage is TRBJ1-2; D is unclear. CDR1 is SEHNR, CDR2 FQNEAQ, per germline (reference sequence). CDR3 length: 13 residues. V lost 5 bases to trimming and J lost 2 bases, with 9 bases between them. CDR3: CASSLANNYGYTF. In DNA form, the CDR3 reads TGTGCCAGCAGCCTCGCCAACAACTATGGCTACACCTTC.

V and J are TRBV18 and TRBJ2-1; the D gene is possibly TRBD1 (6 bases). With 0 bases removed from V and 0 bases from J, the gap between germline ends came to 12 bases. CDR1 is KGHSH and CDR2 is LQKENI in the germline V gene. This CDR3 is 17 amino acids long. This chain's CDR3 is CASSPPVGASSYNEQFF. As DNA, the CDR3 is TGTGCCAGCTCACCACCGGTGGGGGCGAGCTCCTACAATGAGCAGTTCTTC.

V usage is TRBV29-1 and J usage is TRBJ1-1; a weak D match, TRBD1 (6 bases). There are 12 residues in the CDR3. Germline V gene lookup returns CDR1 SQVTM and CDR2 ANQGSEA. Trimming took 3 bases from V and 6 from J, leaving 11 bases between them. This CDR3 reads CSVERTGSEAFF. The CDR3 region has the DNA TGCAGCGTTGAGCGCACAGGGTCTGAAGCTTTCTTT.

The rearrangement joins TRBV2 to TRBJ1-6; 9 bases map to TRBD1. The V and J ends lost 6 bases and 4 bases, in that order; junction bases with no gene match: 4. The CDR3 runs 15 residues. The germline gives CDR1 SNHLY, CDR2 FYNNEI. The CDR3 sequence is CASRQTGGYNSPLHF. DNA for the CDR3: TGTGCCAGCAGACAGACAGGGGGATATAATTCACCCCTCCACTTT.

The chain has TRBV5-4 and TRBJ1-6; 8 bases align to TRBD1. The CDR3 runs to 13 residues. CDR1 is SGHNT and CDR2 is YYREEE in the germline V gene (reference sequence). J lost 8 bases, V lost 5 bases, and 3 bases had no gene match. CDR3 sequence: CASRGQEDSPLHF. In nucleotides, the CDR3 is TGTGCCAGCAGGGGACAGGAGGATTCACCCCTCCACTTT.

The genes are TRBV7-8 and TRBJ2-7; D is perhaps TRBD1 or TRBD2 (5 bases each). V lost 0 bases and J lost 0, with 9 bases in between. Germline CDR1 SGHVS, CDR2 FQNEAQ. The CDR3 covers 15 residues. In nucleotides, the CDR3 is TGTGCCAGCAGCTTAGCGATCGGGGCCTCCTACGAGCAGTACTTC. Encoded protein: CASSLAIGASYEQYF.

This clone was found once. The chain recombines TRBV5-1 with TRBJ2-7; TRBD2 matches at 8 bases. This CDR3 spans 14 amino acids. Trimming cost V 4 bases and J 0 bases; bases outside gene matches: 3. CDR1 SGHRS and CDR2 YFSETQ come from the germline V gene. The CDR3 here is CASSRGGSSYEQYF. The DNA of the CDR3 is TGCGCCAGCAGCCGGGGGGGGAGCTCCTACGAGCAGTACTTC.

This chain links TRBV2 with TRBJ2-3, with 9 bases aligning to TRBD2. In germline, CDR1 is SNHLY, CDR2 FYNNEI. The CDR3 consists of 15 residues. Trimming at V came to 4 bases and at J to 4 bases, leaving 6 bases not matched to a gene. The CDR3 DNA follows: TGTGCCAGCAGTGTGGGAGCGGGGGGAGCAGATACGCAGTATTTT. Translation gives CASSVGAGGADTQYF. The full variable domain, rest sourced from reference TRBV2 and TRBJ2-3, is EPEVTQTPSHQVTQMGQEVILRCVPISNHLYFYWYRQILGQKVEFLVSFYNNEISEKSEIFDDQFSVERPDGSNFTLKIRSTKLEDSAMYFCASSVGAGGADTQYFGPGTRLTVL.

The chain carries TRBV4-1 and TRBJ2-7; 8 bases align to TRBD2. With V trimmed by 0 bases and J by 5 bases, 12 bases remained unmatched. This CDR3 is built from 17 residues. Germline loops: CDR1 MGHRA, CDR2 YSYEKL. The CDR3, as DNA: TGCGCCAGCAGCCAAGACTGGACGGGGGGGCCCAAGAACGAGCAGTACTTC. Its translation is CASSQDWTGGPKNEQYF.

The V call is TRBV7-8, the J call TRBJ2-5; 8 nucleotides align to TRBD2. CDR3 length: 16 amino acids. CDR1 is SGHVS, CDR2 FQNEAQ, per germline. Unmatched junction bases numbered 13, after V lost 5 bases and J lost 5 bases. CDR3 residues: CASSLGAGGNTETQYF. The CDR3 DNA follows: TGTGCCAGCAGCCTTGGGGCGGGGGGCAATACGGAGACCCAGTACTTC.

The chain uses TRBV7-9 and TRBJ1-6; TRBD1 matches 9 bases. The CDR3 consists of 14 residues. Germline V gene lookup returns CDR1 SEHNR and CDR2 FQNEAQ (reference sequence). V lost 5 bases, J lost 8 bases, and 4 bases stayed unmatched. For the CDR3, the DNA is TGTGCCAGCAGCAGGGGACAGGGTCATTCACCCCTCCACTTT. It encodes CASSRGQGHSPLHF.

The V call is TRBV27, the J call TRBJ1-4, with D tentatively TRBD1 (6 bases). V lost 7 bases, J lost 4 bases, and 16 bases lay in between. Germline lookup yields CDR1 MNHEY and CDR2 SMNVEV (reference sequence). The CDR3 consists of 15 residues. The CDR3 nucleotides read TGTGCCAGCAAGCCCGGACAGTCGGTTAATGAAAAACTGTTTTTT. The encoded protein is CASKPGQSVNEKLFF.

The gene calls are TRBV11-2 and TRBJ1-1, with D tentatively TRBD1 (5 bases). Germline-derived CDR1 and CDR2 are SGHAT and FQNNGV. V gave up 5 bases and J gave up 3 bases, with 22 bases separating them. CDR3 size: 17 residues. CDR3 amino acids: CASSALQWQGRYTEAFF. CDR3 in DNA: TGTGCCAGCAGCGCCTTACAGTGGCAGGGACGCTACACTGAAGCTTTCTTT.

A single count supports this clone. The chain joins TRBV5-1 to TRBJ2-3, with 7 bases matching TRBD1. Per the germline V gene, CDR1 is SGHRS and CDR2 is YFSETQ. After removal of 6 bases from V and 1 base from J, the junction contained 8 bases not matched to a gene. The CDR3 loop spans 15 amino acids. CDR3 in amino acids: CASKPTDRRTDTQYF. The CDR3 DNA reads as TGCGCCAGCAAACCCACGGACAGGCGCACAGATACGCAGTATTTT.

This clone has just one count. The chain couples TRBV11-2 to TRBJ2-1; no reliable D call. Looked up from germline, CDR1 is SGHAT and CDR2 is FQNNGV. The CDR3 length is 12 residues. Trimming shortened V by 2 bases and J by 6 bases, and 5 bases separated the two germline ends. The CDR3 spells CASSLQANEQFF. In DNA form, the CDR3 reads TGTGCCAGCAGCTTACAGGCCAATGAGCAGTTCTTC. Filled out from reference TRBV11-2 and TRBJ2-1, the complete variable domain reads EAGVAQSPRYKIIEKRQSVAFWCNPISGHATLYWYQQILGQGPKLLIQFQNNGVVDDSQLPKDRFSAERLKGVDSTLKIQPAKLEDSAVYLCASSLQANEQFFGPGTRLTVL.

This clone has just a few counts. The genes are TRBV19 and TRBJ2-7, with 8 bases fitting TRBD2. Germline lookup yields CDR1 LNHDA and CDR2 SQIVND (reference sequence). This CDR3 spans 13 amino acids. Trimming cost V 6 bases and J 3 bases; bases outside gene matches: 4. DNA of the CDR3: TGTGCCAGTAGCGTAGCGGGGAGCTACGAGCAGTACTTC. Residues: CASSVAGSYEQYF.

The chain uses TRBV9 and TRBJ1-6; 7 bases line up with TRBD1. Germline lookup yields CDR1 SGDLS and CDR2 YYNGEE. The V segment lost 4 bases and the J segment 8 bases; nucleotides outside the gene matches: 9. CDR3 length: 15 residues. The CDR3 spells CASSFRDRWDSPLHF. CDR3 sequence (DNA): TGTGCCAGCAGCTTCCGGGACAGATGGGATTCACCCCTCCACTTT.

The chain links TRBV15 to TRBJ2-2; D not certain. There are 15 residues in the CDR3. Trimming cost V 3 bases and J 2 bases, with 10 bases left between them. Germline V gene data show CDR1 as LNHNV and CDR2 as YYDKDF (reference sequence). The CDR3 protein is CATSSYQSNTGELFF. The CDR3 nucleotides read TGTGCCACCAGCAGTTATCAGTCCAACACCGGGGAGCTGTTTTTT. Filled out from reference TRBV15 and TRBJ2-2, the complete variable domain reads DAMVIQNPRYQVTQFGKPVTLSCSQTLNHNVMYWYQQKSSQAPKLLFHYYDKDFNNEADTPDNFQSRRPNTSFCFLDIRSPGLGDTAMYLCATSSYQSNTGELFFGEGSRLTVL.